These T cell receptor beta chains were read from a single sample in a study of shared clonotypes between healthy human individuals. Here immunoSEQ multiplex PCR was the method, and the copy in TCRdb shows in-frame clones only, minus some. The sample has 2 million to 2.5 million clones; approximately 95% are singletons. The specimen sequenced was naive CD4+ T cells from PBMCs. The receptors originated from a man aged 18 to 30 in good health. Some clones in this sample may be carry-over from other donors' samples. The CDR3 runs from the conserved cysteine through the conserved F or W. A D gene is named only where the DNA matches it firmly. Expanded clones get a size class; other rows say once, few or many, or leave the size out.

D gene,V gene,clone size,CDR3 length,J gene,CDR3 protein,CDR3 DNA
.,TRBV28,.,13,TRBJ2-7,CASRTTVPGEQYF,TGTGCCAGCAGAACTACAGTCCCGGGGGAGCAGTACTTC
TRBD1,TRBV18,.,13,TRBJ2-3,CASSTGVKDTQYF,TGTGCCAGCTCAACAGGGGTCAAAGATACGCAGTATTTT
.,TRBV7-2,once,13,TRBJ2-7,CASSALGGYEQYF,TGTGCCAGCAGCGCCCTGGGCGGATACGAGCAGTACTTC
.,TRBV5-1,.,16,TRBJ2-3,CASSLDLTSPADTQYF,TGCGCCAGCAGCTTGGACCTAACCAGTCCCGCAGATACGCAGTATTTT
.,TRBV4-2,.,15,TRBJ1-3,CASSHLGGSGNTIYF,TGTGCCAGCAGCCATCTAGGGGGCTCTGGAAACACCATATATTTT
TRBD2,TRBV19,.,15,TRBJ2-1,CASSISGRSYNEQFF,TGTGCCAGTAGTATTAGCGGGCGCTCCTACAATGAGCAGTTCTTC
TRBD1,TRBV5-1,.,15,TRBJ2-1,CASSFGTVGPNEQFF,TGCGCCAGCAGCTTCGGGACAGTGGGGCCCAATGAGCAGTTCTTC
.,TRBV2,.,13,TRBJ1-2,CASRKDSGNGYTF,TGTGCCAGCAGAAAGGACAGTGGAAATGGCTACACCTTC
.,TRBV10-3,.,15,TRBJ2-1,CAISEPSLAYNEQFF,TGTGCCATCAGTGAGCCCAGCTTGGCCTACAATGAGCAGTTCTTC
TRBD2,TRBV5-8,.,16,TRBJ2-5,CASRPLSGRAGETQYF,TGTGCCAGCAGACCGCTTAGCGGGAGGGCTGGAGAGACCCAGTACTTC
TRBD1,TRBV30,.,14,TRBJ2-3,CAWRHGTGTDTQYF,TGTGCCTGGCGGCACGGGACAGGCACAGATACGCAGTATTTT
TRBD1,TRBV5-1,.,14,TRBJ2-2,CASTDRVSTGELFF,TGCGCCAGCACGGACAGGGTGTCCACCGGGGAGCTGTTTTTT
.,TRBV7-9,once,18,TRBJ2-1,CASSNSGGGPSSYNEQFF,TGTGCCAGCAGCAATAGCGGAGGGGGGCCTAGCTCCTACAATGAGCAGTTCTTC
TRBD1,TRBV19,.,16,TRBJ1-2,CASSYNSGTANYGYTF,TGTGCCAGTAGCTACAACTCCGGGACAGCTAACTATGGCTACACCTTC
TRBD1,TRBV28,.,14,TRBJ2-7,CASRDRGRAGAHLF,TGTGCCAGCAGGGACAGGGGGAGGGCTGGAGCTCATCTCTTC
TRBD2,TRBV19,.,15,TRBJ2-1,CASSIALAGGDEQFF,TGTGCCAGTAGTATTGCCCTAGCGGGAGGGGATGAGCAGTTCTTC
TRBD2,TRBV29-1,.,14,TRBJ2-1,CSVLLAGGPNEQFF,TGCAGCGTTCTTCTAGCGGGAGGGCCGAATGAGCAGTTCTTC
.,TRBV5-4,.,14,TRBJ2-3,CASSPTSSTDTQYF,TGTGCCAGCAGCCCGACTAGTAGCACAGATACGCAGTATTTT
.,TRBV4-3,.,13,TRBJ1-3,CASSQEGGNTIYF,TGCGCCAGCAGCCAAGAAGGGGGAAACACCATATATTTT
TRBD1,TRBV30,.,14,TRBJ2-7,CAWSGGTAPYEQYF,TGTGCCTGGAGTGGGGGGACAGCTCCCTACGAGCAGTACTTC
.,TRBV28,.,18,TRBJ1-5,CASSLYRGANRFNQPQHF,TGTGCCAGCAGTTTATACCGAGGGGCGAATAGGTTTAATCAGCCCCAGCATTTT
TRBD2,TRBV10-3,.,18,TRBJ2-7,CAISESTIGGRAGNEQYF,TGTGCCATCAGTGAGTCCACTATTGGAGGGAGGGCCGGAAACGAGCAGTACTTC
TRBD1,TRBV6-5,.,13,TRBJ1-1,CASTDTGTAEAFF,TGTGCCAGCACCGATACCGGGACAGCTGAAGCTTTCTTT
.,TRBV4-1,.,13,TRBJ1-2,CASSQQAWHGYTF,TGCGCCAGCAGCCAACAGGCTTGGCATGGCTACACCTTC
.,TRBV7-3,.,18,TRBJ2-6,CASSLTPGDRAGANVLTF,TGTGCCAGCAGCTTAACGCCGGGGGACCGGGCGGGGGCCAACGTCCTGACTTTC
.,TRBV10-3,.,13,TRBJ1-2,CAISDAGASGYTF,TGTGCCATCAGTGACGCAGGGGCCTCTGGCTACACCTTC
.,TRBV28,.,14,TRBJ1-3,CASMSWGAGNTIYF,TGTGCCAGCATGAGTTGGGGGGCCGGAAACACCATATATTTT
.,TRBV5-1,.,18,TRBJ1-2,CASSASGGPGAEGYGYTF,TGCGCCAGCAGCGCATCGGGGGGGCCAGGGGCCGAGGGCTATGGCTACACCTTC
.,TRBV7-9,.,16,TRBJ2-7,CASSVGGLAVGSEQYF,TGTGCCAGCAGCGTCGGGGGGCTAGCTGTAGGGAGCGAGCAGTACTTC
.,TRBV28,.,14,TRBJ1-3,CASSLYEGENTIYF,TGTGCCAGCAGTTTATATGAAGGAGAAAACACCATATATTTT
.,TRBV28,.,12,TRBJ2-1,CATKGNYNEQFF,TGTGCCACAAAAGGCAACTACAATGAGCAGTTCTTC
.,TRBV2,.,14,TRBJ1-2,CASNTLSGAPGYTF,TGTGCCAGCAACACCCTGTCGGGTGCGCCCGGCTACACCTTC
.,TRBV29-1,.,14,TRBJ2-5,CSVGWGGGQETQYF,TGCAGCGTTGGTTGGGGAGGGGGGCAAGAGACCCAGTACTTC
TRBD2,TRBV2,.,15,TRBJ2-1,CASTQGLAGFDEQFF,TGTGCCAGCACCCAGGGACTAGCGGGTTTCGATGAGCAGTTCTTC
.,TRBV25-1,.,14,TRBJ2-1,CASSAGAPYNEQFF,TGTGCCAGCAGTGCCGGGGCCCCTTACAATGAGCAGTTCTTC
.,TRBV19,.,15,TRBJ1-4,CASSPLDLTNEKLFF,TGTGCCAGTAGTCCCCTGGACTTAACTAATGAAAAACTGTTTTTT
TRBD2,TRBV28,.,15,TRBJ2-1,CASTQAGGPYNEQFF,TGTGCCAGCACACAAGCGGGAGGACCCTACAATGAGCAGTTCTTC
.,TRBV14,.,17,TRBJ2-2,CASSHLTDTVRVGELFF,TGTGCCAGCAGTCACCTGACGGACACCGTTCGGGTCGGGGAGCTGTTTTTT
.,TRBV29-1,.,15,TRBJ1-1,CSVEVRLSAGTEAFF,TGCAGCGTTGAAGTGCGGCTGAGTGCGGGCACTGAAGCTTTCTTT
TRBD1,TRBV2,.,14,TRBJ1-5,CASSYTGAGQPQHF,TGTGCCAGCAGTTATACAGGGGCAGGGCAGCCCCAGCATTTT